This T cell receptor (beta chain) is from a study of blood T cell repertoires in COVID-19. Overall study: T cells, B-cell-depleted T cells, or PBMCs supplied cDNA or gDNA.

Individuals drawn from 20 to 25 US areas were about 18 to 90 years old. Assignment of participants to cohorts was predicated upon participant-reported clinical history. Cohort 3 recovered donors had two negative PCRs, clearance, or symptom resolution. From germline, CDR1 is MNHEY and CDR2 SMNVEV (reference sequence). The length of the CDR3 is 15 residues. Losses at the gene ends were 2 bases for V and 8 bases for J; bases not matched to a gene: 6. Only in-frame clones appear in the TCRdb table, and some are missing; sequencing was by immunoSEQ multiplex PCR. This table holds 300,000 to 350,000 clones, 80% to 90% found once.

Specimen: PBMCs or T cells enriched from blood (not recorded which). The receptor's source is a man aged 25-45 years who had recovered from COVID-19. This sequence joins TRBV27 and TRBJ1-6; 7 bases are a match to TRBD1. The CDR3 sequence is CASSLMEGAYSPLHF. The CDR3 coding sequence is TGTGCCAGCAGTTTAATGGAGGGGGCGTATTCACCCCTCCACTTT.